Sequencing of this T cell receptor (beta chain) was carried out in a study of blood T cell repertoires in COVID-19. Overall study context: The analysed material was cDNA or gDNA that came from T cells, B-cell-depleted T cells, or PBMCs.

Repertoires were generated with immunoSEQ multiplex PCR, while TCRdb's copy carries only in-frame clones and drops some. The profile shows more than 150,000 clones, around 73% of them singletons. The V and J ends lost 7 bases and 4 bases respectively, with 8 bases between them. The CDR3 covers 12 residues. Those enrolled, adults aged 18 to 89 years, came from some 23 US areas. This clone was seen only a few times. The sequence was obtained from a woman aged 50 to 60 who had recovered from COVID-19. The sequenced sample was PBMCs or T cells enriched from blood (not recorded which). This chain links TRBV12-3 or TRBV12-4 with TRBJ2-1; possible D gene TRBD1, 6 bases. The DNA of the CDR3 is TGTGCCAGCAATACAGGGTACAATGAGCAGTTCTTC. Translated: CASNTGYNEQFF.